The 22 T cell receptor beta chains below all came from one sample that was sequenced in a study of blood T cell repertoires in COVID-19. Method: immunoSEQ multiplex PCR; TCRdb's copy keeps in-frame clones and lacks some. The table includes about 97,000 clones, 81% detected once. The source material was peripheral blood. These receptors were taken from a man in his sixties with acute or convalescent COVID-19.

This clone was observed a few times. The CDR3 bases are TGTGCCAGCAGTTCCGTTTCCGGGACAGTCCCCGGCTACACCTTC. Translating it yields CASSSVSGTVPGYTF. V usage is TRBV27 and J usage is TRBJ1-2, with TRBD1 matching 7 bases. CDR3 length equals 15 residues. V lost 4 bases to trimming and J lost 8 bases; unmatched junction nucleotides: 13. In germline, CDR1 is MNHEY, CDR2 SMNVEV (reference sequence).

This chain joins TRBV19 and TRBJ1-2; D gene uncertain. The ends were cut back, 3 bases at V and 0 bases at J, with 11 bases in the middle. CDR3 length: 15 residues. Germline CDR1 is LNHDA and CDR2 is SQIVND (reference sequence). CDR3 coding DNA: TGTGCCAGTAGTATCCAGGCAGCCGCTAACTATGGCTACACCTTC. This encodes CASSIQAAANYGYTF.

CDR3 sequence: CASSPQTSNGYTF. Here the CDR3 DNA reads TGTGCCAGCTCACCGCAGACATCGAATGGCTACACCTTC. The chain combines TRBV18 with TRBJ1-2; no firm D call. Trimming stripped 3 bases from V and 6 bases from J, with 11 bases between. Germline CDR1 is KGHSH and CDR2 is LQKENI. The CDR3 totals 13 residues.

This clone was observed a handful of times. The chain is built from TRBV7-2 and TRBJ1-1; D possibly corresponds to TRBD1 (5 bases). V was pared by 5 bases and J by 1 base, with 14 bases between. The length of the CDR3 is 15 residues. Germline loops: CDR1 SGHTA, CDR2 FQGNSA. CDR3 protein: CASSLRQFSNTEAFF. Here the CDR3 DNA reads TGTGCCAGCAGCCTTAGACAGTTTTCGAACACTGAAGCTTTCTTT.

In DNA, the CDR3 is TGTGCCAGCAGTTTGGACAGTCCAACTGAAGCTTTCTTT. It specifies CASSLDSPTEAFF. This chain connects TRBV6-5 to TRBJ1-1; weak D call: TRBD1 (6 bases). This CDR3 comprises 13 residues. Trimming removed 4 bases at V and 5 bases at J, with 11 bases between. Germline V gene data show CDR1 as MNHEY and CDR2 as SVGAGI.

V gene TRBV18 combines with J gene TRBJ2-4, with a weak D call TRBD2 (5 bases). The ends were cut back, 3 bases at V and 0 bases at J, with 12 bases in the middle. Germline V gene data show CDR1 as KGHSH and CDR2 as LQKENI. The CDR3 runs 16 residues. CDR3 sequence: CASSPDPGLAKNIQYF. The DNA for the CDR3 is TGTGCCAGCTCACCGGATCCAGGACTAGCCAAAAACATTCAGTACTTC.

V and J are TRBV10-3 and TRBJ2-7; D is perhaps TRBD1 (6 bases). This CDR3 contains 14 residues. V was shortened by 0 bases and J by 6 bases, with 12 bases between the two germline ends. CDR1 and CDR2 (germline): ENHRY, SYGVKD. In DNA form, the CDR3 reads TGTGCCATCAGTGAGTCTATGGGGGCCCGCGAGCAGTACTTC. It specifies CAISESMGAREQYF.

This chain links TRBV12-3 or TRBV12-4 with TRBJ2-1, with TRBD1 identical over 7 bases. The CDR3 has 13 residues. V lost 6 bases and J lost 9; bases outside the gene matches: 8. The CDR3 DNA is TGTGCCAGCAGGGCTTTACAGGGGATTGAGCAGTTCTTC. Its translation: CASRALQGIEQFF.

V usage is TRBV28 and J usage is TRBJ1-2, with 11 bases that match TRBD1. Germline assignment: CDR1 MDHEN and CDR2 SYDVKM. The CDR3 spans 13 residues. The V gene end was trimmed by 2 bases and the J gene end by 7 bases; junction bases not matched to a gene: 0. CDR3 nucleotides: TGTGCCAGCAGTTTAGGGACAGGGGGTGGCTACACCTTC. Encoded protein: CASSLGTGGGYTF.

The gene calls are TRBV3-1 (or the pseudogene TRBV3-2) and TRBJ2-3; TRBD2 matches 14 bases. Germline CDR1 and CDR2: LGHDT and YNNKEL (reference sequence). V lost 3 bases, J lost 0 bases, and 11 bases stayed unmatched. This CDR3 comprises 20 residues. CDR3 nucleotides: TGTGCCAGCAGCCAGGGCCCGACTAGCGGGAGGGCCTTGAGCACAGATACGCAGTATTTT. Its protein product is CASSQGPTSGRALSTDTQYF.

The chain carries TRBV18 and TRBJ2-1, with 9 bases that match TRBD2. V lost 2 bases and J lost 2; bases outside the gene matches: 4. CDR1 is KGHSH and CDR2 is LQKENI in the germline V gene. The CDR3 covers 16 residues. Here the CDR3 DNA reads TGTGCCAGCTCACCAATGCCTAGCGGGACCTACAATGAGCAGTTCTTC. Translating it yields CASSPMPSGTYNEQFF.

The chain combines TRBV7-9 with TRBJ1-2; D is possibly TRBD1 (5 bases). Germline assignment: CDR1 SEHNR and CDR2 FQNEAQ (reference sequence). V was pared by 1 base and J by 2 bases, with 11 bases between. This CDR3 is 15 amino acids long. The CDR3 reads CASSLEGQLNYGYTF. The CDR3 DNA is TGTGCCAGCAGCTTAGAGGGGCAGTTGAACTATGGCTACACCTTC.

Concerning this clone itself: A junction boundary mismatches the germline segment, possibly from a read error. J is TRBJ2-2 and V is TRBV7-7; D perhaps matches TRBD1 (5 bases). The CDR3 loop spans 14 amino acids. Germline V gene data show CDR1 as SSHAT and CDR2 as FNYEAQ (reference sequence). CDR3 in amino acids: CASSSGSYTGELFF. The CDR3 DNA sequence: TGTGCTAGCAGCTCAGGGTCGTACACCGGGGAGCTGTTTTTT.

The V gene is TRBV5-1, the J gene TRBJ2-1; D gene ambiguous. The CDR3 is 14 amino acids. The V and J ends lost 1 base and 5 bases respectively, with 10 bases between them. Germline loops: CDR1 SGHRS, CDR2 YFSETQ. The CDR3 reads CASSLWSSDNEQFF. CDR3 bases: TGCGCCAGCAGCTTGTGGAGTTCCGACAATGAGCAGTTCTTC.

The count of this clone is one. V gene TRBV5-1 combines with J gene TRBJ1-2; TRBD1 agrees at 8 bases. The CDR3 sequence is 13 residues long. V lost 5 bases to trimming and J lost 8 bases; unmatched junction nucleotides: 8. The germline CDR1 and CDR2 sequences are SGHRS and YFSETQ. In nucleotides, the CDR3 is TGCGCCAGCAGTCCCCAGGGGGCGGGAGGCTACACCTTC. Its protein product is CASSPQGAGGYTF.

The rearrangement uses TRBV10-2 and TRBJ2-7; possibly TRBD2 for D (5 bases). V lost 6 bases and J 1 base, leaving 7 bases between the germline ends. There are 12 residues in the CDR3. The germline V gene has CDR1 WSHSY and CDR2 SAAADI. The CDR3 region is CASSTSSYEQYF. The CDR3 bases are TGCGCCAGCAGCACTAGTTCCTACGAGCAGTACTTC.

V gene TRBV19 combines with J gene TRBJ1-2; tentatively, D is TRBD1 (6 bases). From germline, CDR1 is LNHDA and CDR2 SQIVND (reference sequence). The ends were cut back, 6 bases at V and 3 bases at J, with 14 bases in the middle. The CDR3 is 14 amino acids. DNA of the CDR3: TGTGCCAGTAGGGACGGGGGGGCCGACTATGGCTACACCTTC. Its protein is CASRDGGADYGYTF.

This clone has only a few counts. The rearrangement joins TRBV7-9 to TRBJ2-7; 8 bases line up with TRBD2. The germline V gene encodes CDR1 SEHNR and CDR2 FQNEAQ (reference sequence). The CDR3 has 15 residues. V trimming: 5 bases; J trimming: 2 bases; junction bases outside the gene matches: 8. DNA for the CDR3: TGTGCCAGCAGCCCCGGACGCGGGGGGCCCTACGAGCAGTACTTC. Amino acid sequence: CASSPGRGGPYEQYF.

The table lists this clone with a few counts. The chain recombines TRBV5-4 with TRBJ2-3; 10 nucleotides align to TRBD1. The V gene's germline CDR1 is SGHNT and CDR2 YYREEE (reference sequence). V dropped 4 bases and J dropped 2; count of bases not matched to a gene: 4. The CDR3 spans 15 residues. CDR3 loop: CASSRDRGITDTQYF. The CDR3 DNA sequence: TGTGCCAGCAGCCGGGACAGGGGTATCACAGATACGCAGTATTTT.

The chain combines TRBV28 with TRBJ1-4; the match to TRBD1 covers 7 bases. The CDR3 extends over 11 amino acids. Germline V gene data show CDR1 as MDHEN and CDR2 as SYDVKM. This CDR3 reads CAGGSVEKLFF. The CDR3 nucleotides read TGTGCAGGGGGCTCTGTGGAAAAACTGTTTTTT.

The J gene is TRBJ1-3, the V gene TRBV19; D uncertain. V lost 1 base and J 4 bases, leaving 11 bases between the germline ends. This CDR3 is built from 15 residues. Germline CDR1 and CDR2: LNHDA and SQIVND (reference sequence). The CDR3 here is CASSIGGDPGNTIYF. In DNA, the CDR3 is TGTGCCAGTAGTATAGGGGGAGACCCGGGAAACACCATATATTTT.

This clone was detected only once. The chain couples TRBV5-1 to TRBJ2-2, with 10 bases that match TRBD2. From germline, CDR1 is SGHRS and CDR2 YFSETQ. The CDR3 has 15 residues. Trimming cost V 4 bases and J 5 bases; bases outside gene matches: 5. The CDR3 DNA is TGCGCCAGCAGCACTAGCGGGACCCGAACCGGGGAGCTGTTTTTT. Translation gives CASSTSGTRTGELFF.